The present T cell receptor beta chain was sequenced within a study of cytomegalovirus exposure and HLA in healthy donors. About the research overall: Unique TCRs numbering approximately 81 million, obtained from HLA-typed donors, made up an early data release. Among the 300 to 400 donors who were genotyped, approximately 84% fell in the genetic ancestry cluster that is associated with self-reported Caucasian donors.

There are 15 residues in the CDR3. The germline V gene encodes CDR1 MDHEN and CDR2 SYDVKM. The V segment lost 4 bases and the J segment 3 bases; nucleotides outside the gene matches: 6. A word on this clone: The antigen remains undetermined.

PCR was performed using 60 Vbeta and 13 Jbeta primers. Here immunoSEQ multiplex PCR was the method, and the copy in TCRdb shows in-frame clones only, minus some. In the table there are 140,000 to 150,000 clones, nearly 10% of which are singletons. The study's findings and limits: CMV antigen specificity of three CMV-associated chains was confirmed in vitro.

This receptor was taken from a man between 50 and 59 years old in good health and CMV-seronegative. The V gene is TRBV28, the J gene TRBJ2-3; 8 bases are a match to TRBD2. The sequencing input was PBMCs. This CDR3 is CASSSPGLATDTQYF. The DNA for the CDR3 is TGTGCCAGCAGTTCCCCCGGACTAGCTACAGATACGCAGTATTTT.